The clone carrying this TCR beta chain has just one count. The data were taken from a study of shared clonotypes between healthy human individuals. The overall study: There were three CD4 naive, three CD4 memory, two CD8 naive and one CD8 memory plates per donor.

Germline loops: CDR1 SNHLY, CDR2 FYNNEI. The CDR3 spans 13 residues. Trimming took off 7 bases at V and 7 bases at J, with 16 bases between the two ends. TCRdb's copy holds only in-frame clones and misses some; the assay was immunoSEQ multiplex PCR. This sample carries roughly 1.5 million clones, 95% to 99% of them seen once, and the ten largest clones take 0.4% to 0.45%. This chain connects TRBV2 to TRBJ1-1; possible D gene TRBD1, 5 bases. The receptor was derived from a man aged 25 to 40 in good health. The sequenced material came from naive CD4+ T cells sorted from blood. As for subset: CD45RA+ positively selected. The CDR3 is CASNELGVGEAFF. For the CDR3, the DNA is TGTGCCAGCAACGAGTTGGGGGTGGGTGAAGCTTTCTTT.